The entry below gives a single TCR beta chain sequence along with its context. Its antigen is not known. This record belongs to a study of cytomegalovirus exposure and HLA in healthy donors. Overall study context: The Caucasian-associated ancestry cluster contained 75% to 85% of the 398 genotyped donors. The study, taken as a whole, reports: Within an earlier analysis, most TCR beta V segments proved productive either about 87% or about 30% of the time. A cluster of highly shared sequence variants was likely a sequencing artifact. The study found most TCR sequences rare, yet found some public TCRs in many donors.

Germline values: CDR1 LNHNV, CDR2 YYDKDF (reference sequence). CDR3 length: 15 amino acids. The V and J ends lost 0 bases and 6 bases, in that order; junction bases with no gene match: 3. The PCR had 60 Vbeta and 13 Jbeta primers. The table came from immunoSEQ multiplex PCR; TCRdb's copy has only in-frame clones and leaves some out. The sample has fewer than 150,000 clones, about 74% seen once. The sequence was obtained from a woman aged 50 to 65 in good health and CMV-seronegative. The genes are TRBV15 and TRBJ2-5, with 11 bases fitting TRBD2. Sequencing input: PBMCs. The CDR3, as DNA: TGTGCCACCAGCAGAGATACTAGCGGGGGAAAGACCCAGTACTTC. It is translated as CATSRDTSGGKTQYF.